Here is one T cell receptor (beta chain) with its context. Use of 60 Vbeta and 13 Jbeta primers characterized the PCR. Clones were read by immunoSEQ multiplex PCR, and TCRdb kept only the in-frame ones, dropping some. Found here are over 150,000 clones, about 80% of them singletons; the top ten hold less than 3.5%. This entry is derived from a study of cytomegalovirus exposure and HLA in healthy donors. The material sequenced was PBMCs. The source of this sequence is a woman aged 25 to 39 in good health and CMV-seronegative.

Written as DNA, the CDR3 is TGTGCCAGCAGCGTAGAAACCGGGGGGGTGGGTGAGCAGTTCTTC. It translates to CASSVETGGVGEQFF. This rearrangement joins TRBV9 to TRBJ2-1; 8 bases fit TRBD2. Germline CDR1 and CDR2: SGDLS and YYNGEE. This CDR3 has 15 amino acids. V lost 0 bases and J lost 9; bases outside the gene matches: 8.